The clone carrying this TCR beta chain was recorded at least ten times. The antigen remains unidentified. The data were obtained in a study of regulatory T cells in long-lasting Graves disease. The study's findings and limits: Favored usage of TRBV28, TRBJ1-2 and TRBJ2-5 was recorded in persistent disease.

The time point was: newly diagnosed GD, antithyroid drugs for less than 3 months. Researchers made the TCR library from RNA that was extracted from PBMCs. The TCR beta library used iRepertoire HTBI primers with Arm-PCR amplification of CDR3. One entry per CDR3 protein, called by TCRdb with MiXCR from the multiplex PCR reads. The table shows 550,000 to 650,000 distinct CDR3 sequences, with 15% to 20% occurring only once. Trimming stripped 5 bases from V and 3 bases from J, with 16 bases between. This CDR3 spans 16 amino acids. In germline, CDR1 is SGHTA, CDR2 FQGTGA. These data are also associated with another study on T cells in Graves' hyperthyroidism and ophthalmopathy. That source notes: Participants, patients aged 18 to 65, had newly diagnosed hyperthyroidism with a duration under 2 months.

V usage is TRBV7-3 and J usage is TRBJ2-2, with a possible D match to TRBD2 (6 bases). The receptor was isolated from a man younger than 30 with Graves disease. Sample: peripheral blood mononuclear cells (PBMCs), taken at new diagnosis, from a patient treated with antithyroid drugs. The CDR3 region has the DNA TGTGCCAGCAGCGCCCGGGAGACAAAAGACACCGGGGAGCTGTTTTTT. Its translation: CASSARETKDTGELFF.